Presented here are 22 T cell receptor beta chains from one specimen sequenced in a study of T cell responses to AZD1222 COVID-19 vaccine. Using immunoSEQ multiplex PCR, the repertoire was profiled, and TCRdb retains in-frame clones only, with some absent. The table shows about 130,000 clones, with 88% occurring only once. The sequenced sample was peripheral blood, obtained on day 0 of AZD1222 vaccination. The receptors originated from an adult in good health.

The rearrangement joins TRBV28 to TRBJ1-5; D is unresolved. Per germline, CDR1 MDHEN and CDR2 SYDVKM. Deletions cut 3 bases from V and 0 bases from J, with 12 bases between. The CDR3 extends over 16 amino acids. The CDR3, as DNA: TGTGCCAGCAGTTTGTATTGGCAGAATAGCAATCAGCCCCAGCATTTT. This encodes CASSLYWQNSNQPQHF.

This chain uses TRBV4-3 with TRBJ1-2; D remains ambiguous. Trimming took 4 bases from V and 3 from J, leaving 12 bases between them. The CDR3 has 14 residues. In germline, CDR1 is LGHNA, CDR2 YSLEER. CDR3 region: CASSPAADHYGYTF. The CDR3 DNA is TGCGCCAGCAGCCCTGCAGCGGACCACTATGGCTACACCTTC.

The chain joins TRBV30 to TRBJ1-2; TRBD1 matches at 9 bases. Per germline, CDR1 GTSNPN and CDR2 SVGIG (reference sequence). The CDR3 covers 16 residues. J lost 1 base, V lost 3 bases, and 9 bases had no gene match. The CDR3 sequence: CAWRPLRDRVNYGYTF. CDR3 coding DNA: TGTGCCTGGAGGCCGCTCCGGGACAGGGTTAACTATGGCTACACCTTC. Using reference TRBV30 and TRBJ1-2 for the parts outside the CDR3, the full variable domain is SQTIHQWPATLVQPVGSPLSLECTVEGTSNPNLYWYRQAAGRGLQLLFYSVGIGQISSEVPQNLSASRPQDRQFILSSKKLLLSDSGFYLCAWRPLRDRVNYGYTFGSGTRLTVV.

The CDR3 DNA is TGTGCCAGCAGCTATGACAGGGAATCCATGAACACTGAAGCTTTCTTT. Protein product: CASSYDRESMNTEAFF. The genes are TRBV5-4 and TRBJ1-1; 7 nucleotides line up with TRBD1. The CDR3 is 16 residues long. Germline values: CDR1 SGHNT, CDR2 YYREEE (reference sequence). Trimming cost V 3 bases and J 0 bases; bases outside gene matches: 8.

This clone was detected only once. The CDR3 here is CASSLDRGQGSSYNSPLHF. DNA for the CDR3: TGTGCCAGCAGCTTGGACAGGGGACAGGGGAGCTCCTATAATTCACCCCTCCACTTT. V is TRBV5-6 and J is TRBJ1-6; 10 bases map to TRBD1. This CDR3 has 19 amino acids. V lost 0 bases and J lost 0; bases outside the gene matches: 6. CDR1 and CDR2 (germline): SGHDT, YYEEEE.

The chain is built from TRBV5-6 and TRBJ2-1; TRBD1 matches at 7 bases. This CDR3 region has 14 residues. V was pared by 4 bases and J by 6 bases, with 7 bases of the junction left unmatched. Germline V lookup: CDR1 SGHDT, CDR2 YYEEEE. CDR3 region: CASSPGQPVNEQFF. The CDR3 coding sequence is TGTGCCAGCAGCCCGGGACAGCCTGTCAATGAGCAGTTCTTC.

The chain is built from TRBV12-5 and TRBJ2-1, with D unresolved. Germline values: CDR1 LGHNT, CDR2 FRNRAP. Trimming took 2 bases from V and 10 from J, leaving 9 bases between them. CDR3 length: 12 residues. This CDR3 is CASGLYPGEQFF. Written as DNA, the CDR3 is TGTGCTAGTGGTTTGTACCCAGGCGAGCAGTTCTTC.

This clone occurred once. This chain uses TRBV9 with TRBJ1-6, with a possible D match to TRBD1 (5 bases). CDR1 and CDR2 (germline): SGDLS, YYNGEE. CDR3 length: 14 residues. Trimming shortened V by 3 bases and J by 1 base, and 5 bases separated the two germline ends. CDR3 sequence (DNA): TGTGCCAGCAGCGGACAGTCCTATAATTCACCCCTCCACTTT. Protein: CASSGQSYNSPLHF.

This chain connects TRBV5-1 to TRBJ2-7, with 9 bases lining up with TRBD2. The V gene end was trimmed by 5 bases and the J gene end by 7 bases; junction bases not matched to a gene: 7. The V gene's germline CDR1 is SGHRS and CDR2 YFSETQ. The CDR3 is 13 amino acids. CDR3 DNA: TGCGCCAGCAGGGGAGCGGGGGGTTGGGAGCAGTACTTC. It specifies CASRGAGGWEQYF.

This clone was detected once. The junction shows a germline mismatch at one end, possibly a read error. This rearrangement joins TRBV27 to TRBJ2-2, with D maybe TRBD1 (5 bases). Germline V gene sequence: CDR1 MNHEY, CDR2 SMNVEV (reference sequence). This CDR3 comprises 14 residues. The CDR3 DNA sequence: TGTGCCAACAGTTGGGCGCACAGGACCGGGGAGCTGTTTTTT. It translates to CANSWAHRTGELFF.

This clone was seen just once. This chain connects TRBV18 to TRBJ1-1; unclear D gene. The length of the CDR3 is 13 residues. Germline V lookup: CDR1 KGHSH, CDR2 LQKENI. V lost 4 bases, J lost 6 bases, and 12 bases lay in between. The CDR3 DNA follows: TGTGCCAGCTCACTGACCGACGTGTCTGAAGCTTTCTTT. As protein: CASSLTDVSEAFF.

This CDR3 reads CASSQGPGTAREKLFF. For the CDR3, the DNA is TGCGCCAGCAGCCAAGGACCCGGGACAGCGAGGGAAAAACTGTTTTTT. The rearrangement links TRBV4-3 to TRBJ1-4; 7 bases fit TRBD1. The V gene end was trimmed by 1 base and the J gene end by 8 bases; junction bases not matched to a gene: 10. The V gene's germline CDR1 is LGHNA and CDR2 YSLEER. This CDR3 has 16 residues.

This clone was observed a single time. The CDR3: CASSDMGLGVGELFF. Written as DNA, the CDR3 is TGTGCCAGCAGTGACATGGGACTAGGGGTCGGGGAGCTGTTTTTT. This chain connects TRBV6-1 to TRBJ2-2; 8 bases line up with TRBD2. The CDR3 consists of 15 residues. Germline V gene sequence: CDR1 MNHNS, CDR2 SASEGT. J gave up 7 bases and V 3 bases, and 7 bases lay outside the gene matches.

The CDR3 sequence: CASSFGGNQPQHF. The CDR3 DNA reads as TGTGCCAGCAGCTTCGGCGGGAATCAGCCCCAGCATTTT. The chain employs TRBV7-2 and TRBJ1-5; D ambiguous. The CDR3 covers 13 residues. From germline, CDR1 is SGHTA and CDR2 FQGNSA. The V end was cut by 3 bases, the J end by 4 bases, with 7 bases between. The full variable domain, its missing parts supplied by reference TRBV7-2 and TRBJ1-5, is GAGVSQSPSNKVTEKGKDVELRCDPISGHTALYWYRQSLGQGLEFLIYFQGNSAPDKSGLPSDRFSAERTGGSVSTLTIQRTQQEDSAVYLCASSFGGNQPQHFGDGTRLSIL.

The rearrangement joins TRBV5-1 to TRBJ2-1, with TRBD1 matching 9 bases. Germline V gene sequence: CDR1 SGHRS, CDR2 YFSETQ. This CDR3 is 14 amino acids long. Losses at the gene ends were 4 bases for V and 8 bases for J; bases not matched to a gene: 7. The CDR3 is CASSPGQGEYEQFF. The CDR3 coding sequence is TGCGCCAGCAGCCCGGGACAGGGAGAGTATGAGCAGTTCTTC.

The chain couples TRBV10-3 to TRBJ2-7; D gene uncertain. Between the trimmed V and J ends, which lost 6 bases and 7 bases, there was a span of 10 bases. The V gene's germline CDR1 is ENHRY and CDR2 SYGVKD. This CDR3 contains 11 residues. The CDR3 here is CAIRRSEEQYF. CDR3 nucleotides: TGTGCCATCAGGAGGAGTGAGGAGCAGTACTTC.

The CDR3 DNA reads TGTGCCAGCAGCCAAGACTTGACAGGCAACTATGGCTACACCTTC. Translation: CASSQDLTGNYGYTF. The chain recombines TRBV4-2 with TRBJ1-2, with D perhaps matching TRBD1 (6 bases). CDR3 length: 15 amino acids. V lost 0 bases and J 2 bases, leaving 10 bases between the germline ends. Germline V gives CDR1 LGHNA, CDR2 YNFKEQ.

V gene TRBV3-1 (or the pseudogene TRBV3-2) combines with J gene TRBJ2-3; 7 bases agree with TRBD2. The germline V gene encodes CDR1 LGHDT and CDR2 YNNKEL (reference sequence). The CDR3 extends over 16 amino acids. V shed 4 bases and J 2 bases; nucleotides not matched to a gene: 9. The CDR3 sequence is CASSPQSSGNTDTQYF. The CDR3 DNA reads TGTGCCAGCAGCCCGCAGTCTAGCGGTAACACAGATACGCAGTATTTT.

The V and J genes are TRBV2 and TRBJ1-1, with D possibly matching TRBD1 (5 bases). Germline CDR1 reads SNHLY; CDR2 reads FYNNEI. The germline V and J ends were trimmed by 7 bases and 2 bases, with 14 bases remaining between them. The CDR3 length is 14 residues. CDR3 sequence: CASTRVEGNTEAFF. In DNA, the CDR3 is TGTGCCAGCACCAGGGTAGAGGGAAACACTGAAGCTTTCTTT.

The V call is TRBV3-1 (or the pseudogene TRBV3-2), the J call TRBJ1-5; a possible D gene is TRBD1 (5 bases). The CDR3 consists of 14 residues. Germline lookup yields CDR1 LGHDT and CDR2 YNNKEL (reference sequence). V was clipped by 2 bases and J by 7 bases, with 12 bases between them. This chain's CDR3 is CASSQQGGSQPQHF. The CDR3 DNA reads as TGTGCCAGCAGCCAACAGGGTGGGTCACAGCCCCAGCATTTT.

The CDR3 coding sequence is TGTGCCAGCACCCTAACAGAGACCCAGTACTTC. This encodes CASTLTETQYF. J is TRBJ2-5 and V is TRBV6-5; D gene uncertain. The CDR3 sequence is 11 residues long. The germline V gene encodes CDR1 MNHEY and CDR2 SVGAGI. The V gene lost 7 bases and the J gene lost 4 bases, with 7 bases spanning the gap.

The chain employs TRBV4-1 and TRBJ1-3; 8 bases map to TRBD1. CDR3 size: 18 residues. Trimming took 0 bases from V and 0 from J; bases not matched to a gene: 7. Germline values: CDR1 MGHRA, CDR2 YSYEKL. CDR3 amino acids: CASSQEMQGANSGNTIYF. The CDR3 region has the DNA TGCGCCAGCAGCCAAGAAATGCAGGGGGCAAACTCTGGAAACACCATATATTTT.